Each of the 5 T cell receptor beta chains below was sequenced from the same sample in a study of human T cells and chemical hapten exposure. TCRdb passed the RACE reads through MiXCR, listing each CDR3 protein once. The sample lists some 350,000 distinct CDR3 sequences; about 7% were seen once. Indicated time point: patch test 1, 2 weeks after DPC sensitization. Treatment specified: therapeutic diphenylcyclopropenone sensitization with weekly scalp DPC. Specimen: whole blood, collected in connection with sensitization to the hapten diphenylcyclopropenone (DPC). The receptors were gathered from a woman between 18 and 29 years old with alopecia areata. Some clones in this sample may be carry-over from other donors' samples.

This chain links TRBV4-3 with TRBJ2-3; possibly TRBD1 or TRBD2 for D (5 bases each). Germline values: CDR1 LGHNA, CDR2 YSLEER. The CDR3 length is 15 residues. V shed 1 base and J shed 1 base, with 9 bases lying between them. The CDR3 here is CASSQVGAGTDTQYF. CDR3 coding DNA: TGCGCCAGCAGCCAAGTCGGGGCTGGCACAGATACGCAGTATTTT.

About this clonotype: One end of the junction varies from germline; a read error may be responsible. The V call is TRBV5-4, the J call TRBJ2-7; 9 nucleotides line up with TRBD1. CDR3 length: 15 amino acids. CDR1 is SGHNT, CDR2 YYREEE, per germline (reference sequence). The CDR3 DNA is TGTTCCAGCAGCTTTTCCGGGACAGGGATTTACGAGCAGTACTTC. Encoded protein: CSSSFSGTGIYEQYF.

This clonotype was counted only a few times. The chain couples TRBV6-6 to TRBJ1-1; TRBD1 matches at 12 bases. Germline lookup yields CDR1 MNHNY and CDR2 SVGAGI (reference sequence). J gave up 5 bases and V 6 bases, and 7 bases lay outside the gene matches. This CDR3 contains 15 residues. CDR3: CASSLEGQGATEAFF. CDR3 bases: TGTGCCAGCAGCCTCGAGGGACAGGGGGCTACTGAAGCTTTCTTT.

This chain uses TRBV5-1 with TRBJ2-6; D may be TRBD2 (5 bases). This CDR3 is built from 19 residues. CDR1 SGHRS and CDR2 YFSETQ come from the germline V gene. Trimming cost V 5 bases and J 4 bases, with 25 bases left between them. CDR3 bases: TGCGCCAGCAGTCGTTTCGCCAGCTCGGGGAAAGGCGGGGCCAACGTCCTGACTTTC. Its translation: CASSRFASSGKGGANVLTF.

Ten or more counts support this clonotype. The chain joins TRBV28 to TRBJ2-3; the match to TRBD1 covers 8 bases. J lost 4 bases, V lost 4 bases, and 7 bases had no gene match. Germline loops: CDR1 MDHEN, CDR2 SYDVKM. The CDR3 runs 15 residues. The CDR3 DNA is TGTGCCAGCAGTTCCGCGGACAGGGTGGCAGATACGCAGTATTTT. Translation gives CASSSADRVADTQYF.